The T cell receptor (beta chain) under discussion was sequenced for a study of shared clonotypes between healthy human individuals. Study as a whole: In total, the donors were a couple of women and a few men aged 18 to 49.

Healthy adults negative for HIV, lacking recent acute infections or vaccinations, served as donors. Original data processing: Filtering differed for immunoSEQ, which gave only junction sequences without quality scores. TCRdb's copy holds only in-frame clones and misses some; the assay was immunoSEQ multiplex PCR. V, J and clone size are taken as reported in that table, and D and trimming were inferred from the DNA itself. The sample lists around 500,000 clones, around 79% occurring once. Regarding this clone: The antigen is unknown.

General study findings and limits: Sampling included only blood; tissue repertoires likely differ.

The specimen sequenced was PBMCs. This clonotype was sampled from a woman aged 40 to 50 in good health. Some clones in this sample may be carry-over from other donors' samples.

The DNA of the CDR3 is TGTGCCAGCAGCTTGAAAGGGCACACCGGGGAGCTGTTTTTT. It encodes CASSLKGHTGELFF. The chain combines TRBV4-2 with TRBJ2-2; no clear D. This CDR3 is built from 14 residues. Trimming removed 5 bases from V and 3 bases from J, with 10 bases in between. CDR1 is LGHNA and CDR2 is YNFKEQ in the germline V gene.